This paragraph covers one T cell receptor beta chain sequence. Its antigen remains unidentified. This record comes from a study of T cell responses to AZD1222 COVID-19 vaccine. Clones were read by immunoSEQ multiplex PCR, and TCRdb kept only the in-frame ones, dropping some. The sample shows 120,000 or so clones, 70% to 90% of them seen only once. Study results and limitations: Baseline seropositivity characterized only 5 to 7 AZD1222 recipients. Sampling captured repertoires only after the peak T cell response. The reported proportion of spike-specific TCRs targeting unmutated variant regions was nearly half.

This sequence originates from an adult in good health. Sample: peripheral blood, taken on day 0 of AZD1222 vaccination.

CDR3 in amino acids: CAISPGQVAGGELFF. The DNA for the CDR3 is TGTGCCATCAGTCCTGGACAGGTGGCTGGAGGGGAGCTGTTTTTT. The rearrangement links TRBV10-3 to TRBJ2-2, with 7 bases aligning to TRBD1. This CDR3 is 15 amino acids long. V lost 5 bases to trimming and J lost 8 bases; unmatched junction nucleotides: 11. CDR1 and CDR2 from the germline V gene are ENHRY and SYGVKD.